This T cell receptor (beta chain) was identified in a study of blood T cell repertoires in COVID-19. Overall study: Acute and convalescent COVID-19 specimens originated in the United States, Italy and Spain. The analysed material was cDNA or gDNA that came from T cells, B-cell-depleted T cells, or PBMCs.

Study processing details: Reference gene primer amplification gave estimated nucleated cell counts. Here immunoSEQ multiplex PCR was the method, and the copy in TCRdb shows in-frame clones only, minus some. The DNA was the basis for D and trimming; V, J and clone size are from that table. Here the sample spans under 75,000 clones, roughly 88% being singletons. There are 14 residues in the CDR3. CDR1 and CDR2 (germline): LGHDT, YNNKEL (reference sequence). V gave up 4 bases and J gave up 8 bases; unmatched junction bases: 8. The source is a woman of 80 years or more with active COVID-19. Sequenced: peripheral blood. The rearrangement joins TRBV3-1 (or the pseudogene TRBV3-2) to TRBJ2-1, with 7 positions matching TRBD2. The CDR3 sequence: CASSRDYLLDEQFF. The CDR3 nucleotides are TGTGCCAGCAGCCGGGACTACCTCCTCGATGAGCAGTTCTTC.